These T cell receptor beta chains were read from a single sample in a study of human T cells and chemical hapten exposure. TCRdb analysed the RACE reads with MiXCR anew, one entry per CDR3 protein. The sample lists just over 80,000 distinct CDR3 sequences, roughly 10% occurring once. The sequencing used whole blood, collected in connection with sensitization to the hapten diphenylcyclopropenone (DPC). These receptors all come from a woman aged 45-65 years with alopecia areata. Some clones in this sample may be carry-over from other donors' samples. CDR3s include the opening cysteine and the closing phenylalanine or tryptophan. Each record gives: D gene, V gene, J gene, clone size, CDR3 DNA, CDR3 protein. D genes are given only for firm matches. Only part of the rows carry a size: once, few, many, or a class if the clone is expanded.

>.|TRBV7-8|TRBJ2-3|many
TGTGCCAGCAGCTTAGTAGGGGGACACTTGACAGATACGCAGTATTTT
CASSLVGGHLTDTQYF
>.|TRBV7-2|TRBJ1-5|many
TGTGCCAGCAGCCGAGGAGACGGGGTCGGAGTGAATCAGCCCCAGCATTTT
CASSRGDGVGVNQPQHF
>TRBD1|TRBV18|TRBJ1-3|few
TGTGCCAGCTCACCCAAGGACAGGGCGGCTGGAAACACCATATATTTT
CASSPKDRAAGNTIYF
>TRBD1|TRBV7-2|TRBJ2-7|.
TGTGCCAGCAGCGACTGGACAGGGCTGGACGAGCAGTACTTC
CASSDWTGLDEQYF
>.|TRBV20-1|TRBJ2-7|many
TGCAGTGCTAGGCTCCTTACCAGAGCCTACGAGCAGTACTTC
CSARLLTRAYEQYF
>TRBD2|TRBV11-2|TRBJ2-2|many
TGTGCCAGCAGCTTAGGACTAGCGCCTAACACCGGGGAGCTGTTTTTT
CASSLGLAPNTGELFF
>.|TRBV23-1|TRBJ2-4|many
TGCGCCAGCAGTCAATCGCGGACAGATCTAGCCAAAAACATTCAGTACTTC
CASSQSRTDLAKNIQYF
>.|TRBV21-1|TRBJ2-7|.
TGTGCCAGCAGCAGACCGGGACGCGAGCAGTACTTC
CASSRPGREQYF
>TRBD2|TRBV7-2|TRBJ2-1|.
TGTGCCAGCAGCTCCCGTCCAGGCGGGGGTTACAATGAGCAGTTCTTC
CASSSRPGGGYNEQFF
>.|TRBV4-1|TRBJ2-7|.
TGCGCCAGCAGCCAAGTTACTAGTCGGGCCCCATACGAGCAGTACTTC
CASSQVTSRAPYEQYF
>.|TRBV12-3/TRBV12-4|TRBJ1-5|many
TGTGCCAGCAGACCAGGGGCGAGGAATCAGCCCCAGCATTTT
CASRPGARNQPQHF
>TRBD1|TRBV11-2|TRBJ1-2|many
TGTGCCAGCAGCTCGGACAGGACTAACTATGGCTACACCTTC
CASSSDRTNYGYTF
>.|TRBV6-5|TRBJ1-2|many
TGTGCCAGCAGTTTTTATGCAGGGGATCTCTATGGCTACACCTTC
CASSFYAGDLYGYTF
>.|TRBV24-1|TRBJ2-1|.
TGTGCCACCGATGGTCGGGTCGCCAGGGGGGCCTACAATGAGCAGTTCTTC
CATDGRVARGAYNEQFF
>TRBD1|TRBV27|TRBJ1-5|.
TGTGCCAGCAGTTTCGGGACAGGTTATCAGCCCCAGCATTTT
CASSFGTGYQPQHF
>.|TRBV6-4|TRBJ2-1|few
TGTGCCAGCAGTGGCGGAGCCTACAATGAGCAGTTCTTC
CASSGGAYNEQFF
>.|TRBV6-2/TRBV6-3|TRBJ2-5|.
TGTGCCAGCAGTTACTCTACCAGGGCGGAGACCCAGTACTTC
CASSYSTRAETQYF
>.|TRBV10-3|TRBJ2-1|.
TGTGCCATCACCTCGGGACCCTACAATGAGCAGTTCTTC
CAITSGPYNEQFF
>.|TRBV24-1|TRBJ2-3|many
TGTGCCACCAGTGATTTGACAGTACCAACAGATACGCAGTATTTT
CATSDLTVPTDTQYF
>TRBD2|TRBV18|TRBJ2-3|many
TGTGCCAGCTCACCACCCGCTAGCGGTTACACAGATACGCAGTATTTT
CASSPPASGYTDTQYF
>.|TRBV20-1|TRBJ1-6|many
TGCAGTGCTAGGGGGGTATCCTATAATTCACCCCTCCACTTT
CSARGVSYNSPLHF
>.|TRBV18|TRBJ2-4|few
TGTGCCAGCTCATCCCTCGCCGGGACCGAAGGAAACATTCAGTACTTC
CASSSLAGTEGNIQYF
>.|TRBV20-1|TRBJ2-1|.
TGCAGTGCTGAACCACCGGGACGAGAAGGAGAGCAGTTCTTC
CSAEPPGREGEQFF
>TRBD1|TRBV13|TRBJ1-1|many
TGTGCCAGCAGCTTAAGAGGTGGACAGGGCGCTGAAGCTTTCTTT
CASSLRGGQGAEAFF
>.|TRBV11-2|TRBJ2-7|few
TGTGCCAGCAACAGGGAACTAGCGCCTGCCTACGAGCAGTACTTC
CASNRELAPAYEQYF
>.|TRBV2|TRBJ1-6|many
TGTGCCAGCAGCAGACAGGCCCCCTATAATTCACCCCTCCACTTT
CASSRQAPYNSPLHF
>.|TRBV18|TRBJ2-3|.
TGTGCCAGCTCACCACCCTTGGTACTTCTCACAGATACGCAGTATTTT
CASSPPLVLLTDTQYF
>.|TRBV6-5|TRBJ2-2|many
TGTGCCGGGCCTCGGGCAGGGAGGACCGGGGAGCTGTTTTTT
CAGPRAGRTGELFF
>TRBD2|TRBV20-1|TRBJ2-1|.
TGCAGTGCTTATAGCGGGCTCTACAATGAGCAGTTCTTC
CSAYSGLYNEQFF
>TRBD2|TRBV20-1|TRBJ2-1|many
TGCAGTGCCCAGGGGGCGGTGACTAGCGGGCTCAGCTCCTACAATGAGCAGTTCTTC
CSAQGAVTSGLSSYNEQFF
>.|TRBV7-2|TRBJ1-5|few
TGTGCCAGCAGCTTTACAGTCTCCAATCAGCCCCAGCATTTT
CASSFTVSNQPQHF
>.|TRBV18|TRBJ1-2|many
TGTGCCAGCTCACCGATATCAGTGAATAACTATGGCTACACCTTC
CASSPISVNNYGYTF
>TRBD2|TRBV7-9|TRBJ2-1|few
TGTGCCAGCAGCTTCGCCCCTTCTAGCGGGGGGTGGCTTGAGCAGTTCTTC
CASSFAPSSGGWLEQFF
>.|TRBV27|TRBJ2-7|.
TGTGCCAGCAGGCCAAGCGTTGGGAGCTCCTACGAGCAGTACTTC
CASRPSVGSSYEQYF
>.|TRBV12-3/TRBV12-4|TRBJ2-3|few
TGTGCCAGCAGTCGACAGTTTGATACGCAGTATTTT
CASSRQFDTQYF
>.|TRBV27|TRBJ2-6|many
TGTGCCAGCAGTAAAAACAGGGCTGGGGCCAACGTCCTGACTTTC
CASSKNRAGANVLTF
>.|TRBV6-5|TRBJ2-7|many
TGTGCCAGCAGTAGTCGGGATAACTACGAGCAGTACTTC
CASSSRDNYEQYF
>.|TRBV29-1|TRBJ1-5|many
TGCAGCGTTGGATATCGTAGCAATCAGCCCCAGCATTTT
CSVGYRSNQPQHF
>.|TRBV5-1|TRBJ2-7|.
TGCGCCAGCAGCTTGGCGGTTACCTACGAGCAGTACTTC
CASSLAVTYEQYF
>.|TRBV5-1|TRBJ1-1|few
TGCGCCAGCAGCTTTGGATACCTACGCCCATCCGCAATGAACACTGAAGCTTTCTTT
CASSFGYLRPSAMNTEAFF
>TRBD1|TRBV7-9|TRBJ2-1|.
TGTGCCAGCAGCCCCCCAGGGGGACCCTACAATGAGCAGTTCTTC
CASSPPGGPYNEQFF
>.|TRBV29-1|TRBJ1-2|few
TGCAGCGTTGAGAGCAGGTCCTACGGGGGCTACACCTTC
CSVESRSYGGYTF
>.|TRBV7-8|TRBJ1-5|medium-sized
TGTGCCAGCAGCTCCAGGGGCCAACAGCCCCAGCATTTT
CASSSRGQQPQHF
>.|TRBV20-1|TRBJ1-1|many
TGCAGTGCTAGAGATTCTCCGAACACTGAAGCTTTCTTT
CSARDSPNTEAFF
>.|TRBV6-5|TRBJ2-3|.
TGTGCCAGCCGTAGGGATAGCACAGATACGCAGTATTTT
CASRRDSTDTQYF
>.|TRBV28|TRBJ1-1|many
TGTGCCAGCAGTTTACGCGCTATTGGAGCTGTGGAAGCTTTCTTT
CASSLRAIGAVEAFF
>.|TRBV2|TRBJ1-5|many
TGTGCCAGCGTAGGGCAGGGCAATCAGCCCCAGCATTTT
CASVGQGNQPQHF
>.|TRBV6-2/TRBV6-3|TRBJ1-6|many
TGTGCCAGCAGTTACGACAGATCCTATAATTCACCCCTCCACTTT
CASSYDRSYNSPLHF
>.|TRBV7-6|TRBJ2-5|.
TGTGCCAGCAGCCGGGGCCGCCAAGAGACCCAGTACTTC
CASSRGRQETQYF
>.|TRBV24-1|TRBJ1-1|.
TGTGCCACCAGAGATGGTCCGGGGGATGCTTTCTTT
CATRDGPGDAFF
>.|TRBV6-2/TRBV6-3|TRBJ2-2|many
TGTGCCAGCAGCCAGCAGGGGTCGGTCACCGGGGAGCTGTTTTTT
CASSQQGSVTGELFF
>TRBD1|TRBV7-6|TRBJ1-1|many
TGTGCCAGCAGCGCGGGACAGCGAAACACTGAAGCTTTCTTT
CASSAGQRNTEAFF